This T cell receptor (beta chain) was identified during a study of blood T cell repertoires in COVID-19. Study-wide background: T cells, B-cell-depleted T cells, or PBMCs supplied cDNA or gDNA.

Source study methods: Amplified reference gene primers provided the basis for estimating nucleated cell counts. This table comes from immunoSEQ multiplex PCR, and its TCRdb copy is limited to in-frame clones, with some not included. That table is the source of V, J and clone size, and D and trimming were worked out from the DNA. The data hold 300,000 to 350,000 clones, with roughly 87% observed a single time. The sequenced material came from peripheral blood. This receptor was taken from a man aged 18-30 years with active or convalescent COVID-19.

The CDR3: CASPSPGLDPYEQYF. The CDR3 nucleotides are TGTGCCAGTCCATCCCCGGGTCTTGACCCCTACGAGCAGTACTTC. This rearrangement joins TRBV21-1 to TRBJ2-7; the tabulated D call, TRBD2, remains unverified against the DNA. TRBV21-1 represents a pseudogene. The CDR3 extends over 15 amino acids.